The 10 T cell receptor beta chains below come from one sample, sequenced in a study of blood T cell repertoires in COVID-19. Produced via immunoSEQ multiplex PCR; TCRdb's table is partial and in-frame only. Of over 35,000 clones listed, just over 85% are singletons. The source material was peripheral blood. The receptors here all came from a man in his sixties with active COVID-19.

The chain combines TRBV19 with TRBJ1-4; D perhaps matches TRBD1 (6 bases). Germline V gives CDR1 LNHDA, CDR2 SQIVND (reference sequence). Trimming took 1 base from V and 4 from J, leaving 13 bases between them. The CDR3 runs to 16 residues. The CDR3: CASSIVQGTVNEKLFF. The CDR3 bases are TGTGCCAGTAGTATAGTGCAGGGGACGGTTAATGAAAAACTGTTTTTT.

The rearrangement uses TRBV11-2 and TRBJ1-4; 7 bases fit TRBD1. The V segment lost 5 bases and the J segment 3 bases; nucleotides outside the gene matches: 6. Per germline, CDR1 SGHAT and CDR2 FQNNGV. This CDR3 spans 15 amino acids. CDR3 protein: CASSPRDSSNEKLFF. CDR3 coding DNA: TGTGCCAGCAGCCCCCGGGACAGCTCTAATGAAAAACTGTTTTTT. Supplemented by reference TRBV11-2 and TRBJ1-4, the full variable domain reads EAGVAQSPRYKIIEKRQSVAFWCNPISGHATLYWYQQILGQGPKLLIQFQNNGVVDDSQLPKDRFSAERLKGVDSTLKIQPAKLEDSAVYLCASSPRDSSNEKLFFGSGTQLSVL.

The genes are TRBV19 and TRBJ1-5, with 8 bases that match TRBD1. V was pared by 4 bases and J by 2 bases, with 7 bases of the junction left unmatched. There are 16 residues in the CDR3. The germline gives CDR1 LNHDA, CDR2 SQIVND (reference sequence). The CDR3 region has the DNA TGTGCCAGTAGTACCCAGGGGGCGGGGGGCAATCAGCCCCAGCATTTT. Its translation is CASSTQGAGGNQPQHF.

This chain connects TRBV7-9 to TRBJ2-1, with 11 positions matching TRBD1. The CDR3 sequence is 15 residues long. CDR1 and CDR2 (germline): SEHNR, FQNEAQ (reference sequence). Trimming cost V 5 bases and J 6 bases; bases outside gene matches: 6. In nucleotides, the CDR3 is TGTGCCAGCAGCCGACGGGACAGGGGGACCAATGAGCAGTTCTTC. Protein sequence: CASSRRDRGTNEQFF.

The rearrangement uses TRBV2 and TRBJ2-5, with D uncertain. Germline CDR1 SNHLY, CDR2 FYNNEI. There are 13 residues in the CDR3. V was cut by 6 bases and J by 1 base, with 9 bases left in between. Written as DNA, the CDR3 is TGTGCCAGCAGCCCGGGTTCCCAAGAGACCCAGTACTTC. Amino acid sequence: CASSPGSQETQYF. The whole variable domain, filled in from reference TRBV2 and TRBJ2-5, reads EPEVTQTPSHQVTQMGQEVILRCVPISNHLYFYWYRQILGQKVEFLVSFYNNEISEKSEIFDDQFSVERPDGSNFTLKIRSTKLEDSAMYFCASSPGSQETQYFGPGTRLLVL.

This chain uses TRBV27 with TRBJ1-1, with 7 bases matching TRBD1. With V trimmed by 5 bases and J by 0 bases, 6 bases remained unmatched. Germline CDR1 is MNHEY and CDR2 is SMNVEV (reference sequence). This CDR3 spans 15 amino acids. The DNA for the CDR3 is TGTGCCAGCAGTGAGGACAGGCCTATGAACACTGAAGCTTTCTTT. This encodes CASSEDRPMNTEAFF.

The rearrangement joins TRBV28 to TRBJ2-3, with 12 bases that match TRBD2. Germline trimming cut 3 bases from V and 3 bases from J; bases unmatched to any gene: 16. CDR1 is MDHEN, CDR2 SYDVKM, per germline. This CDR3 is built from 20 residues. In DNA, the CDR3 is TGTGCCAGCAGTTTCGCCGCAGGGCCGTCTAGCGGGAGGGTAACAGATACGCAGTATTTT. Its translation is CASSFAAGPSSGRVTDTQYF.

The gene calls are TRBV19 and TRBJ2-3; 9 nucleotides line up with TRBD1. This CDR3 comprises 13 residues. V shed 6 bases, J shed 4 bases, and the junction held 2 bases outside the gene matches. The germline gives CDR1 LNHDA, CDR2 SQIVND (reference sequence). CDR3 nucleotide sequence: TGTGCCAGTAGGGACAGGGGATCAGATACGCAGTATTTT. As protein: CASRDRGSDTQYF. Complete variable domain (other parts from reference TRBV19 and TRBJ2-3): DGGITQSPKYLFRKEGQNVTLSCEQNLNHDAMYWYRQDPGQGLRLIYYSQIVNDFQKGDIAEGYSVSREKKESFPLTVTSAQKNPTAFYLCASRDRGSDTQYFGPGTRLTVL.

The CDR3, as DNA: TGTGCCAGCTCATCCCCCCTTCTCTACGAGCAGTACTTC. Protein sequence: CASSSPLLYEQYF. V gene TRBV18 combines with J gene TRBJ2-7; no clear D gene. The CDR3 loop spans 13 amino acids. V gave up 5 bases and J gave up 3 bases, with 11 bases separating them. Looked up from germline, CDR1 is KGHSH and CDR2 is LQKENI.

The chain uses TRBV20-1 and TRBJ1-2; no firm D call. Germline V gene sequence: CDR1 DFQATT, CDR2 SNEGSKA (reference sequence). V lost 3 bases and J lost 8, with 10 bases in between. This CDR3 has 11 residues. The CDR3 DNA reads TGCAGTGCTAGGCGGTCTAGGGGCTACACCTTC. It yields the protein CSARRSRGYTF.